This is a list of T cell receptor beta chains from one sample in a study of response to subunit inactivated influenza vaccine. MiXCR, applied by TCRdb to the RT-PCR reads, yields one record per CDR3 protein. The sample lists hundreds of thousands of distinct CDR3 sequences; about an eighth were seen once. The material sequenced was PBMCs from blood, taken on the day of vaccination. These receptors came from a man aged 45-60 years who received an inactivated influenza vaccine. The conserved cysteine and the conserved F or W are not part of the CDR3 here. The D gene is left open where the match is weak.

D gene	V gene	J gene	CDR3 protein
.	TRBV28	TRBJ1-2	ASSFRGAGYGYT
TRBD1	TRBV5-1	TRBJ1-1	ASSWRTGGNTEAF
TRBD2	TRBV5-1	TRBJ2-1	ASSLLGTSGGAVNEQF
TRBD2	TRBV10-3	TRBJ2-7	AISEGLGTYEQY
.	TRBV10-3	TRBJ2-7	AISDKTGLGYEQY
.	TRBV2	TRBJ2-1	ASSEERQVGEQF
.	TRBV20-1	TRBJ2-3	SARWSTDTQY
.	TRBV2	TRBJ2-7	ASSDLVLSYEQY
TRBD2	TRBV20-1	TRBJ2-2	SARISGGALSTGELF
TRBD1	TRBV11-2	TRBJ2-1	ASSLEFGQGAGNEQF
.	TRBV5-1	TRBJ1-3	ASSLSLSGNTIY
.	TRBV6-2/TRBV6-3	TRBJ1-5	ASSYTQSGLGGQPQH
TRBD2	TRBV6-2/TRBV6-3	TRBJ2-7	ASSIAGGIFEQY
.	TRBV7-9	TRBJ2-7	ASSLASGQKAYEQY
TRBD2	TRBV6-2/TRBV6-3	TRBJ2-1	ASSPGTSGGANYNEQF
TRBD2	TRBV20-1	TRBJ2-3	SASGGARDTQY
.	TRBV6-1	TRBJ2-1	ASSAAGAVYNEQF
TRBD1	TRBV12-3/TRBV12-4	TRBJ2-5	ASSPDRVETQY
TRBD2	TRBV7-2	TRBJ2-7	ASSAPPPGGYEQY
.	TRBV11-2	TRBJ2-5	ASSLVGIGAAQQETQY
.	TRBV6-5	TRBJ2-7	ASSYSITDYEQY
.	TRBV14	TRBJ2-3	ASSQDWASPSTDTQY
.	TRBV5-1	TRBJ1-1	ASSPGRRSTEAF
TRBD2	TRBV6-4	TRBJ2-1	ASSVIGGANEQF
TRBD2	TRBV12-3/TRBV12-4	TRBJ2-3	ASSPGMGGVVDTQY
.	TRBV12-3/TRBV12-4	TRBJ2-2	ASSEQEVSGELF
.	TRBV5-1	TRBJ2-7	ASSLDRGRDEQY
.	TRBV12-3/TRBV12-4	TRBJ1-1	ASSLALGPAEAF
TRBD2	TRBV7-9	TRBJ2-3	ATHIFLAGGTDTQY
.	TRBV24-1	TRBJ2-5	ATSDTGVQETQY
TRBD1	TRBV5-5	TRBJ2-7	ASSLYGGQGAYEQY
TRBD2	TRBV18	TRBJ2-7	ASSPREGYEQY
.	TRBV5-1	TRBJ2-3	ASRRRPDPTDTQY
.	TRBV5-1	TRBJ2-2	ASSLAGVSAGELF
TRBD2	TRBV11-2	TRBJ2-5	ASSLKAGGPLETQY
.	TRBV5-5	TRBJ2-2	ASSGKLGTYTGELF
TRBD2	TRBV18	TRBJ2-1	ASSTGVGRGDEQF
.	TRBV29-1	TRBJ2-3	SVRRKITDTQY
.	TRBV7-9	TRBJ2-1	AVGVVLQNEQF
.	TRBV2	TRBJ1-2	ASGQKATIYGYT
.	TRBV25-1	TRBJ2-2	ASSARGNTGELF
TRBD1	TRBV6-4	TRBJ2-1	APPRDSYNEQF
.	TRBV10-3	TRBJ2-7	AISGSGTTVYEQY
.	TRBV6-5	TRBJ2-2	ASSYGSQVNTGELF
.	TRBV7-2	TRBJ2-3	ASSLFQGPQDTQY